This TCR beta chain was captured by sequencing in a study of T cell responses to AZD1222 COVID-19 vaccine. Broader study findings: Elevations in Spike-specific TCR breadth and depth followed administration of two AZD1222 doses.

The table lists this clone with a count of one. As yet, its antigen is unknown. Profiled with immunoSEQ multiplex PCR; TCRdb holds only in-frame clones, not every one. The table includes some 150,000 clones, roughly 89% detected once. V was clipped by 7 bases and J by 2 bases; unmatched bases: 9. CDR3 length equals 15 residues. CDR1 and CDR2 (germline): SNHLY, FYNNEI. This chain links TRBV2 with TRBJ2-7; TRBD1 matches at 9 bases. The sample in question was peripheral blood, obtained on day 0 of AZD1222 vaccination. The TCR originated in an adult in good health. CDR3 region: CASKPDRGLPYEQYF. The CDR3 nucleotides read TGTGCCAGCAAACCCGACAGGGGGTTACCCTACGAGCAGTACTTC.